A single sample gave rise to the 12 T cell receptor beta chains below, sequenced in a study of T cells in women clearing cervical HPV infection. Repertoires were generated with immunoSEQ multiplex PCR, while TCRdb's copy carries only in-frame clones and drops some. The listing records some 40,000 clones. Sample: blood buffy coat. Every receptor here comes from a woman between 18 and 69 years old with a cervical HPV16 infection that either progressed to CIN3+ or cleared (not recorded which).

In regard to this clone: The read ends 3 residues early relative to the CDR3; the germline J gene fills the gap. This chain connects TRBV7-9 to TRBJ2-7, with D perhaps matching TRBD1 (6 bases). This CDR3 has 13 amino acids. The germline V and J ends were trimmed by 9 bases and 0 bases, with 12 bases remaining between them. The germline gives CDR1 SEHNR, CDR2 FQNEAQ (reference sequence). CDR3 residues: CASSRGGSYEQYF. CDR3 DNA, as far as it was read: TGTGCCAGTTCGAGAGGGGGCTCCTACGAG.

Note on this clone: The read ends 3 residues before the CDR3 terminus; that terminus is restored from the germline J gene. The chain joins TRBV28 to TRBJ2-1; 11 bases are a match to TRBD2. CDR3 length: 15 amino acids. Trimming cost V 4 bases and J 5 bases; bases outside gene matches: 4. CDR1 is MDHEN, CDR2 SYDVKM, per germline. Partial CDR3 DNA: TGTGCCAGCAGTTCTAGCGGGGGGTTTAACAATGAG. Translating gives CASSSSGGFNNE. The entire CDR3 protein is CASSSSGGFNNEQFF.

Note on this clone: The sequence runs out 3 residues before the end of the CDR3; the remainder is reconstructed from the germline J gene. The V call is TRBV29-1, the J call TRBJ2-2, with 8 bases lining up with TRBD1. The CDR3 sequence is 16 residues long. The germline V gene has CDR1 SQVTM and CDR2 ANQGSEA. Trimming cost V 4 bases and J 4 bases; bases outside gene matches: 11. The CDR3 sequence is CSVGVLDRGGTGELFF. The sequenced part of the CDR3 DNA is TGCAGCGTTGGGGTTCTTGACAGGGGAGGCACCGGGGAG.

As regards this clone: The CDR3 goes on 3 residues after the read ends, and that part is filled in from the germline J gene. The V call is TRBV18, the J call TRBJ1-5; 7 nucleotides agree with TRBD1. The trim removed 1 base at V and 3 bases at J, leaving 0 bases unmatched. Germline V lookup: CDR1 KGHSH, CDR2 LQKENI. The CDR3 covers 14 residues. CDR3 sequence: CASSPQGANQPQHF. Partial CDR3 DNA: TGTGCCAGCTCACCACAGGGGGCCAATCAGCCC.

On this clone itself: The read falls 3 residues short of the CDR3 end, and the missing part is taken from the germline J gene. The chain employs TRBV5-1 and TRBJ1-3, with D perhaps matching TRBD1 (6 bases). The germline V gene has CDR1 SGHRS and CDR2 YFSETQ. Between the trimmed V and J ends, which lost 0 bases and 1 base, there was a span of 11 bases. CDR3 size: 16 residues. The CDR3 DNA, read in part, is TGCGCCAGCAGCTTGGGAACAGGGCCGTCTGGAAACACC. Its translation: CASSLGTGPSGNT. From start to end, the CDR3 is CASSLGTGPSGNTIYF. The full variable domain, rest sourced from reference TRBV5-1 and TRBJ1-3, is KAGVTQTPRYLIKTRGQQVTLSCSPISGHRSVSWYQQTPGQGLQFLFEYFSETQRNKGNFPGRFSGRQFSNSRSEMNVSTLELGDSALYLCASSLGTGPSGNTIYFGEGSWLTVV.

Comments on this clone: The read falls 3 residues short of the CDR3 end, and the missing part is taken from the germline J gene. The chain joins TRBV5-4 to TRBJ1-1; perhaps TRBD1 as D (6 bases). This CDR3 has 16 amino acids. Germline V gene lookup returns CDR1 SGHNT and CDR2 YYREEE (reference sequence). V was pared by 0 bases and J by 4 bases, with 16 bases between. The CDR3 spells CASSLGGAGGSTEAFF. CDR3 bases read: TGTGCCAGCAGCTTGGGGGGGGCCGGGGGGAGCACTGAA.

About this clone itself: The sequence runs out 3 residues before the end of the CDR3; the remainder is reconstructed from the germline J gene. The chain joins TRBV5-1 to TRBJ1-4; 11 bases are shared with TRBD1. The CDR3 has 18 residues. V gave up 2 bases and J gave up 7 bases; unmatched junction bases: 13. Germline CDR1 SGHRS, CDR2 YFSETQ. The sequenced part of the CDR3 DNA is TGCGCCAGCAGCTTCTGGCCCGGGGGACAGGGGGAAGGTGAAAAA. Its protein is CASSFWPGGQGEGEK. The whole CDR3 protein is CASSFWPGGQGEGEKLFF.

The sequenced part of the CDR3 DNA is TGTGCCAGCAGGCAAGCGGGGGCCCAAGAGACC. It yields the protein CASRQAGAQET. The whole CDR3 reads CASRQAGAQETQYF. The V call is TRBV7-9, the J call TRBJ2-5, with 8 bases aligning to TRBD2. The CDR3 end is not reached by the read, which stops 3 residues before it; the germline J gene fills it in. CDR3 size: 14 residues. V gave up 6 bases and J gave up 1 base; unmatched junction bases: 4. Germline-derived CDR1 and CDR2 are SEHNR and FQNEAQ (reference sequence). Complete variable domain (other parts from reference TRBV7-9 and TRBJ2-5): DTGVSQNPRHKITKRGQNVTFRCDPISEHNRLYWYRQTLGQGPEFLTYFQNEAQLEKSRLLSDRFSAERPKGSFSTLEIQRTEQGDSAMYLCASRQAGAQETQYFGPGTRLLVL.

Regarding this clone: Coverage ceases 3 residues before the CDR3 finishes, and the germline J gene fills in the end. The chain combines TRBV18 with TRBJ1-2, with 7 bases aligning to TRBD1. Germline CDR1 is KGHSH and CDR2 is LQKENI. The CDR3 consists of 13 residues. The V segment lost 7 bases and the J segment 2 bases; nucleotides outside the gene matches: 4. The CDR3 loop reads CASYPGGNYGYTF. The CDR3 DNA, read in part, is TGTGCCAGCTACCCAGGGGGGAACTATGGC.

For this clone: Coverage ceases 3 residues before the CDR3 finishes, and the germline J gene fills in the end. The chain combines TRBV30 with TRBJ1-1; 8 bases fit TRBD1. Germline loops: CDR1 GTSNPN, CDR2 SVGIG (reference sequence). The CDR3 runs 13 residues. Trimming removed 3 bases from V and 2 bases from J; junction bases left unmatched: 2. CDR3 protein: CAWRGQGNTEAFF. The CDR3 bases that were read are TGTGCCTGGAGAGGACAGGGCAACACTGAA.

Turning to this clone: The read gets to within 3 residues of the CDR3 end, and the germline J gene fills in the rest. V is TRBV30 and J is TRBJ2-7, with a possible D match to TRBD1 (6 bases). Germline loops: CDR1 GTSNPN, CDR2 SVGIG (reference sequence). Trimming pared 0 bases from V and 2 bases from J, leaving 17 bases between. CDR3 size: 16 residues. The part of the CDR3 DNA that was read is TGTGCCTGGAGTGTACTCAGAGGCAGGGGCGCCTACGAG. It codes for CAWSVLRGRGAYE. The full-length CDR3 reads as CAWSVLRGRGAYEQYF.

About this clone itself: The observed sequence ends 3 residues before the CDR3 terminus, with the missing tail filled in from the germline J gene. The chain joins TRBV5-1 to TRBJ2-2, with no clear D. The CDR3 spans 13 residues. The germline CDR1 and CDR2 sequences are SGHRS and YFSETQ. V lost 5 bases and J lost 4, with 9 bases in between. The CDR3 DNA, read in part, is TGCGCCAGCAGGAGACTCGGCACCGGGGAG. Translation: CASRRLGTGE. The whole CDR3 sequence is CASRRLGTGELFF.